Below, 8 T cell receptor beta chains from the same sample are listed, as sequenced in a study of T-cell memory formation after mild COVID-19. Via MiXCR, TCRdb re-called the 5' RACE reads, giving one row per CDR3 protein. The table lists roughly 110,000 distinct CDR3 sequences, 14% of them singletons. The sequenced sample consisted of PBMCs or a T cell subset sorted from them (not recorded which). Receptors originate from a man between 18 and 29 years old who had mild COVID-19 (a few samples of this study predate the infection). Cell type and time point are not known.

This chain links TRBV7-9 with TRBJ1-3; D gene ambiguous. Trimming cost V 5 bases and J 8 bases, with 13 bases left between them. The V gene's germline CDR1 is SEHNR and CDR2 FQNEAQ (reference sequence). This CDR3 is built from 13 residues. CDR3 protein: CASSEWSGDTIYF. The CDR3 DNA sequence: TGTGCCAGCAGCGAGTGGAGCGGGGACACCATATATTTT.

This clonotype was seen a handful of times. The rearrangement uses TRBV5-6 and TRBJ2-6, with D maybe TRBD2 (5 bases). The CDR3 has 18 residues. Germline CDR1 is SGHDT and CDR2 is YYEEEE. Trimming pared 4 bases from V and 1 base from J, leaving 18 bases between. In DNA form, the CDR3 reads TGTGCCAGCAGCCCCCGCGAAGGACTCGGTTCTGGGGCCAACGTCCTGACTTTC. It specifies CASSPREGLGSGANVLTF.

The table lists this clonotype with a few counts. The rearrangement joins TRBV7-8 to TRBJ1-1, with D unclear. Trimming took 0 bases from V and 0 from J, leaving 8 bases between them. This CDR3 has 15 residues. CDR1 and CDR2 (germline): SGHVS, FQNEAQ. Written as DNA, the CDR3 is TGTGCCAGCAGCTTAGCGAGTACCATGAACACTGAAGCTTTCTTT. It specifies CASSLASTMNTEAFF. Filled out from reference TRBV7-8 and TRBJ1-1, the complete variable domain reads GAGVSQSPRYKVAKRGQDVALRCDPISGHVSLFWYQQALGQGPEFLTYFQNEAQLDKSGLPSDRFFAERPEGSVSTLKIQRTQQEDSAVYLCASSLASTMNTEAFFGQGTRLTVV.

The rearrangement joins TRBV7-2 to TRBJ2-5; 7 bases align to TRBD2. The germline CDR1 and CDR2 sequences are SGHTA and FQGNSA. The CDR3 runs to 16 residues. Losses at the gene ends were 0 bases for V and 5 bases for J; bases not matched to a gene: 9. This CDR3 is CASSLAGRYSGETQYF. CDR3 DNA sequence: TGTGCCAGCAGCTTAGCCGGGAGGTACTCGGGGGAGACCCAGTACTTC.

The table lists this clonotype with a few counts. The V gene is TRBV13, the J gene TRBJ2-1, with D perhaps assigned TRBD1 or TRBD2 (5 bases each). V dropped 5 bases and J dropped 15 bases, with 17 bases sitting between them. Germline V lookup: CDR1 PRHDT, CDR2 FYEKMQ (reference sequence). This CDR3 comprises 12 residues. CDR3 sequence reads: CASSPSGTRSFF. In DNA, the CDR3 is TGTGCCAGCAGCCCATCCGGGACCCGTTCGTTCTTC.

This clonotype was detected only a few times. This rearrangement joins TRBV6-1 to TRBJ2-7; TRBD1 matches 8 bases. The germline CDR1 and CDR2 sequences are MNHNS and SASEGT. Germline trimming cut 4 bases from V and 2 bases from J; bases unmatched to any gene: 4. CDR3 length equals 14 residues. The CDR3 is CASSVTGGPYEQYF. The DNA of the CDR3 is TGTGCCAGCAGTGTTACAGGGGGGCCCTACGAGCAGTACTTC.

This chain connects TRBV12-3 or TRBV12-4 to TRBJ1-2, with D uncertain. Trimming left V 6 bases short and J 0 bases short, with 14 bases between. CDR3 length: 15 amino acids. The CDR3 DNA reads TGTGCCAGCAGATCGGTCAGAGACGCTAACTATGGCTACACCTTC. Amino acids: CASRSVRDANYGYTF.

This clonotype has only a few counts. The chain couples TRBV12-3 or TRBV12-4 to TRBJ2-2; D gene ambiguous. With 4 bases removed from V and 5 bases from J, the gap between germline ends came to 5 bases. The CDR3 runs 12 residues. The CDR3 DNA follows: TGTGCCAGCAGTTCCTGGACCGGGGAGCTGTTTTTT. It codes for CASSSWTGELFF.